This T cell receptor beta chain was obtained from a study of T cell repertoires in cytomegalovirus infection. Regarding the study as a whole: Totalled public TCR beta family frequency picked out people who carried CMV plus the relevant HLA. Ex vivo, HLA-C-restricted CMV-specific TCR beta clonotypes prevailed over the rest of the response.

Trimming at V came to 5 bases and at J to 4 bases, leaving 10 bases not matched to a gene. The CDR3 runs to 15 residues. Germline V gene sequence: CDR1 SEHNR, CDR2 FQNEAQ (reference sequence). MiXCR was run by TCRdb on the reads, yielding one entry per CDR3 protein. The sample records fewer than 250,000 distinct CDR3 sequences, roughly 22% being singletons. This clonotype has more than one count but fewer than ten. Antigen specificity is unknown. The J gene is TRBJ1-2, the V gene TRBV7-9; 7 nucleotides agree with TRBD1. Sample: CD8+ T cells from PBMCs. The clonotype originates from a human donor in good health (CMV status not recorded). Some clones in this sample may be carry-over from other donors' samples. In DNA, the CDR3 is TGTGCCAGCAGCCCCCGCACGTACAGGGGCTATGGCTACACCTTC. Translating it yields CASSPRTYRGYGYTF.